Included here is one T cell receptor (beta chain) sequence, with context. The antigen is unknown. This record comes from a study of CXCR3-negative and CXCR3-positive naive CD8 T cells. Study-wide points: Naive subsets expressed similar surface CD5; TRB CDR3 features served to infer TCR strength. The TRB CDR3s that CXCR3-positive naive cells carried were more hydrophobic than those of CXCR3-negative naive cells.

UMI-labeled TRB cDNA libraries were prepared by 5' RACE. TCRdb reworked the 5' RACE reads into one entry per CDR3 protein, no DNA. The sample table sets out 75,000 to 100,000 distinct CDR3 sequences. CDR1 is DFQATT and CDR2 is SNEGSKA in the germline V gene (reference sequence). The CDR3 sequence is 13 residues long. The chain carries TRBV20-1 and TRBJ2-5; TCRdb selects TRBD1, and the lack of DNA leaves this call unchecked. The sequence was collected from a human donor in good health. Some clones in this sample may be carry-over from other donors' samples. The sample was naive CXCR3- CD8+ T cells from blood. Subset described: CD45RO-CCR7+CD27+CD95- naive CD8+ T cells lacking CXCR3 (TNR3-). Here the CDR3 reads CSANSRVGETQYF.